The rows below give T cell receptor beta chains drawn from one sample of a study of T cell responses to AZD1222 COVID-19 vaccine. Produced via immunoSEQ multiplex PCR; TCRdb's table is partial and in-frame only. This table has about 180,000 clones, 70% to 90% appearing once. Sequencing was performed on peripheral blood, taken 28 days after the second AZD1222 dose. The source of these receptors is an adult who received the AZD1222 COVID-19 vaccine. CDR3s include the opening cysteine and the closing phenylalanine or tryptophan. A D gene is named only where the DNA matches it firmly. The size entry is marked missing in some rows and otherwise reads once, few, many or a size class.

size | J | D | V | DNA | CDR3
NA | TRBJ2-7 | NA | TRBV5-1 | TGCGCCAGCAGCGTCGGGAGCTACGAGCAGTACTTC | CASSVGSYEQYF
NA | TRBJ1-2 | TRBD1 | TRBV6-6 | TGTGCCAGCAGTTCTGACAGGGGAGGGGGCTACACCTTC | CASSSDRGGGYTF
NA | TRBJ2-7 | TRBD2 | TRBV27 | TGTGCCAGGGTAAAGACTAGCGGGAGAGGCTACGAGCAGTACTTC | CARVKTSGRGYEQYF
NA | TRBJ2-7 | NA | TRBV10-3 | TGTGCCATCAGCGACTTCAGGGGTGCGTACGAGCAGTACTTC | CAISDFRGAYEQYF
NA | TRBJ1-5 | NA | TRBV4-3 | TGCGCCAGCAGCCAAGAGGGGGGGGTCGGTCAGCCCCAGCATTTT | CASSQEGGVGQPQHF
NA | TRBJ1-3 | NA | TRBV5-6 | TGTGCCAGCAGCTCCGACACGAGCTCTGGAAACACCATATATTTT | CASSSDTSSGNTIYF
NA | TRBJ1-1 | TRBD1 | TRBV14 | TGTGCCAGCAGCCAAGTGAGGGGGCGGACTGAAGCTTTCTTT | CASSQVRGRTEAFF
NA | TRBJ2-7 | NA | TRBV28 | TGTGCCAGCAGTTTAGGGGGAAACTCCGGCTACGAGCAGTACTTC | CASSLGGNSGYEQYF
NA | TRBJ2-7 | TRBD1 | TRBV19 | TGTGCCAGTACCGGGGGACAGGGGCCGTACGAGCAGTACTTC | CASTGGQGPYEQYF
NA | TRBJ2-7 | TRBD2 | TRBV19 | TGTGCCAGTGGTCCGGGAGTGGCTAGCGGGAGATGGTCCTACGAGCAGTACTTC | CASGPGVASGRWSYEQYF
NA | TRBJ1-1 | NA | TRBV6-4 | TGTGCCAGCAGGCGGACAGACTCTGGCGAAGCTTTCTTT | CASRRTDSGEAFF
NA | TRBJ2-1 | NA | TRBV10-2 | TGCGCCAGCACCCCAGGCGAGGGTGAGCAGTTCTTC | CASTPGEGEQFF
NA | TRBJ2-1 | TRBD2 | TRBV19 | TGTGCCAGTTCCCGGACTAGCGGGAGGACTTACAATGAGCAGTTCTTC | CASSRTSGRTYNEQFF
few | TRBJ2-1 | NA | TRBV6-5 | TGTGCCAGCAGACCCCAGAAAGGGTACAATGAGCAGTTCTTC | CASRPQKGYNEQFF
NA | TRBJ1-1 | NA | TRBV30 | TGTGCCTGGTCTCCCCTCAGGTCCGGGAACACTGAAGCTTTCTTT | CAWSPLRSGNTEAFF
NA | TRBJ2-6 | TRBD1 | TRBV4-3 | TGCGCCAGCAGCCAAGGGACAGGGGGCGCTGGGGCCAACGTCCTGACTTTC | CASSQGTGGAGANVLTF
NA | TRBJ2-1 | TRBD2 | TRBV11-3 | TGTGCCAGCAGCCAAGGACTAGCGGTCAGCTCCTACAATGAGCAGTTCTTC | CASSQGLAVSSYNEQFF
NA | TRBJ1-2 | NA | TRBV28 | TGTGCCAGCAGTTCCCTATACAGGGATTCCTATGGCTACACCTTC | CASSSLYRDSYGYTF
NA | TRBJ2-7 | NA | TRBV5-1 | TGCGCCAGCAGCTTGGCCCCAGCGGCCTACGAGCAGTACTTC | CASSLAPAAYEQYF
few | TRBJ2-7 | NA | TRBV30 | TGTGCCTGGAGTTTACAAGGCGGGCAGTACTTC | CAWSLQGGQYF
NA | TRBJ2-1 | TRBD2 | TRBV10-1 | TGCGCCAGCAGTGGATCTGGGCTAGCGGAGGGGAATGAGCAGTTCTTC | CASSGSGLAEGNEQFF
few | TRBJ2-4 | TRBD1 | TRBV5-1 | TGCGCCAGCAGCCAAATACAGGGGATGCAAAACATTCAGTACTTC | CASSQIQGMQNIQYF
NA | TRBJ2-3 | TRBD2 | TRBV19 | TGTGCCAGTAGTTCCCTGGGACTAGAACGGACCCCCGAGAGCACAGATACGCAGTATTTT | CASSSLGLERTPESTDTQYF
NA | TRBJ1-1 | TRBD1 | TRBV18 | TGTGCCAGCTCAGATCGGGACAGTGAAGCTTTCTTT | CASSDRDSEAFF
NA | TRBJ1-2 | NA | TRBV7-2 | TGTGCCAGCAGCTCATCATGGGGGGAGGGCTATGGCTACACCTTC | CASSSSWGEGYGYTF
NA | TRBJ2-1 | TRBD1 | TRBV28 | TGTGCCAGCAGTACAGGGGTTAGTGGCGATGAGCAGTTCTTC | CASSTGVSGDEQFF
NA | TRBJ2-1 | NA | TRBV19 | TGTGCCAGTACCCTCGGGAGCCCCTCCTACAATGAGCAGTTCTTC | CASTLGSPSYNEQFF
once | TRBJ2-1 | NA | TRBV7-8 | TGTGCCAGCAGCCCCCAAGTCAGGAAGGGTTCGGGTGAGCAGTTCTTC | CASSPQVRKGSGEQFF
NA | TRBJ1-2 | NA | TRBV3-1/TRBV3-2 | TGTGCCAGCAGCCAAGTTGCAGGGACTTCTGGCTACACCTTC | CASSQVAGTSGYTF
NA | TRBJ1-2 | NA | TRBV28 | TGTGCCACCCCTGAAGGGAACTATGGCTACACCTTC | CATPEGNYGYTF
NA | TRBJ2-1 | NA | TRBV7-9 | TGTGCCAGCAGCGAAGCTGGCAGGAATGTATATGAGCAGTTCTTC | CASSEAGRNVYEQFF
NA | TRBJ2-7 | NA | TRBV6-2/TRBV6-3 | TGTGCCAGCAGTCCCCCGGGGACCGACCTCTACGAGCAGTACTTC | CASSPPGTDLYEQYF
NA | TRBJ2-7 | NA | TRBV6-5 | TGTGCCAGCAGTTTATACCTCGCCGGGGGCGACGAGCAGTACTTC | CASSLYLAGGDEQYF
NA | TRBJ2-4 | TRBD2 | TRBV19 | TGTGCCAGTAGTACCCGGACTAGCCGTGGAAACATTCAGTACTTC | CASSTRTSRGNIQYF
few | TRBJ2-1 | NA | TRBV5-1 | TGCGCCAGCAACAAGGAGGGGGGTAATGAGCAGTTCTTC | CASNKEGGNEQFF
NA | TRBJ1-1 | NA | TRBV7-3 | TGTGCCAGCAGCTTCGGAGGGGACACTGAAGCTTTCTTT | CASSFGGDTEAFF
once | TRBJ2-7 | TRBD2 | TRBV9 | TGTGCCAGCAGCGTAGGCTCTAGCGGGAGTTATGAGCAGTACTTC | CASSVGSSGSYEQYF
NA | TRBJ2-1 | NA | TRBV5-4 | TGTGCCAGCAGCTTGGAGAGTACCCGCTCCTACAATGAGCAGTTCTTC | CASSLESTRSYNEQFF
NA | TRBJ1-2 | NA | TRBV6-2/TRBV6-3 | TGTGCCAGCAGCCAGGACAGCTATGGCTACACCTTC | CASSQDSYGYTF
NA | TRBJ2-7 | NA | TRBV19 | TGTGCCAGTAGTATAGTACTTATCGGGCTCTACGAGCAGTACTTC | CASSIVLIGLYEQYF
NA | TRBJ2-7 | TRBD1 | TRBV28 | TGTGCCAGTCTGGGACGACAGGGCGGCGAGCAGTACTTC | CASLGRQGGEQYF
once | TRBJ2-7 | TRBD2 | TRBV7-8 | TGTGCCAGCAGCGAACTAGCGTACTCCTACGAGCAGTACTTC | CASSELAYSYEQYF
NA | TRBJ2-6 | TRBD2 | TRBV9 | TGTGCCAGCGGCTTACTAGCGGGGGGCTCTGGGGCCAACGTCCTGACTTTC | CASGLLAGGSGANVLTF
NA | TRBJ2-5 | TRBD2 | TRBV20-1 | TGCAGTGCTAGTGAGGGACTAGCCCAAGAGACCCAGTACTTC | CSASEGLAQETQYF
NA | TRBJ2-7 | NA | TRBV7-2 | TGTGCCAGCAGCTTAGGGCCCCCGTCCTACGAGCAGTACTTC | CASSLGPPSYEQYF
NA | TRBJ1-4 | NA | TRBV27 | TGTGCCAGCAGTTCTACAGGAGCAACTAATGAAAAACTGTTTTTT | CASSSTGATNEKLFF
NA | TRBJ2-1 | NA | TRBV7-9 | TGTGCCAGCAGCTTAGGCGTAGGATCCTACAATGAGCAGTTCTTC | CASSLGVGSYNEQFF
NA | TRBJ2-7 | NA | TRBV12-3/TRBV12-4 | TGTGCCAGCAGTTTTAGGGACCCCTACGAGCAGTACTTC | CASSFRDPYEQYF
NA | TRBJ2-1 | TRBD2 | TRBV7-2 | TGTGCCAGCAGCGGGGGAGGGCGGATCAATGAGCAGTTCTTC | CASSGGGRINEQFF
NA | TRBJ2-7 | TRBD1 | TRBV5-4 | TGTGCCAGCAGCTTGCCGGGACAGGTGATCTCTGGCGAGCAGTACTTC | CASSLPGQVISGEQYF
NA | TRBJ1-2 | NA | TRBV7-8 | TGTGCCAGCAGCCGGCGGCCGAGGGGCTACACCTTC | CASSRRPRGYTF
NA | TRBJ2-1 | TRBD2 | TRBV4-2 | TGTGCCAGCAGCCCAAGTGCCCTAGCGGATTCCTACAATGAGCAGTTCTTC | CASSPSALADSYNEQFF
NA | TRBJ2-3 | NA | TRBV20-1 | TGCAGTGCTAGTCGTACAGATACGCAGTATTTT | CSASRTDTQYF
NA | TRBJ1-1 | NA | TRBV19 | TGTGCCAGTAGTACCAGGACGGGTGAAGCTTTCTTT | CASSTRTGEAFF
NA | TRBJ1-4 | NA | TRBV30 | TGTGCCTGGGGGAATAGTGAAAAACTGTTTTTT | CAWGNSEKLFF
NA | TRBJ2-2 | NA | TRBV7-6 | TGTGCCAGCAGCTTAGCGGCGGTCAACACCGGGGAGCTGTTTTTT | CASSLAAVNTGELFF
NA | TRBJ1-1 | TRBD1 | TRBV7-2 | TGTGCCAGCAGCTTAAGTGCAGGGGGCTTTGCCCGAATCACTGAAGCTTTCTTT | CASSLSAGGFARITEAFF
once | TRBJ1-1 | NA | TRBV6-2/TRBV6-3 | TGTGCCAGCAGCCGGGGTTTATTTGGAACTGAAGCTTTCTTT | CASSRGLFGTEAFF
NA | TRBJ2-7 | TRBD1 | TRBV28 | TGTGCCAGCAGTCATCGGACAGGGGGCCACGAGCAGTACTTC | CASSHRTGGHEQYF